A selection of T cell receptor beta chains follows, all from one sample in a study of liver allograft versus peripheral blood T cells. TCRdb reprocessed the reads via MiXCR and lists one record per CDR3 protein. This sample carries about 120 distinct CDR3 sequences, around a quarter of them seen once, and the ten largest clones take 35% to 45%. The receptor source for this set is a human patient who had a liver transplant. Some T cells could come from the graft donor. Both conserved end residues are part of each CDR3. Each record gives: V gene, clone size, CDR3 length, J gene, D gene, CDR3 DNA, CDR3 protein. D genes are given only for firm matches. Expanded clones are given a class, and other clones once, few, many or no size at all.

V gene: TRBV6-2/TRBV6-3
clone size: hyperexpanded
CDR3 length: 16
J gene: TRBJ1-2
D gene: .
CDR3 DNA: TGTGCCAACAGAATAATGGCAGTCGGGGGGAACTATGGCTACACCTTC
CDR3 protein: CANRIMAVGGNYGYTF

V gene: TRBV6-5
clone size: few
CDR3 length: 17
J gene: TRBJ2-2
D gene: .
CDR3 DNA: TGTGCCAGCAGCCCTCGGCCCCTAAGGGGGATCACCGGGGAGCTGTTTTTT
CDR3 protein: CASSPRPLRGITGELFF

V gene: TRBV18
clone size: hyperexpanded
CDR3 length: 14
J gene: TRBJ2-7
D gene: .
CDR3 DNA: TGTGCCAGCTCAGAAAACAGGGCACTCTACGAGCAGTACTTC
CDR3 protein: CASSENRALYEQYF

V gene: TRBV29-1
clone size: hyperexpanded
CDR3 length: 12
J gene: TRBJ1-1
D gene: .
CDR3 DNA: TGCAGCGGGAACAGGGTGAACACTGAAGCTTTCTTT
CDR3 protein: CSGNRVNTEAFF

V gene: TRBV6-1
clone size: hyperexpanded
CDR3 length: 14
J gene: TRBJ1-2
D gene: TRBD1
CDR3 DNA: TGTGCCAGCAGTGAACAACAGGGGAACTATGGCTACACCTTC
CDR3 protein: CASSEQQGNYGYTF

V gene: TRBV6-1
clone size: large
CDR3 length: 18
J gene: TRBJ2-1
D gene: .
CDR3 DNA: TGTGCCAGCAGTGAAGTGGACTACAGGGTAATGTCCTACAATGAGCAGTTCTTC
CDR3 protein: CASSEVDYRVMSYNEQFF

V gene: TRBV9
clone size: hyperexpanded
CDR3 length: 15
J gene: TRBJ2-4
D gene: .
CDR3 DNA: TGTGCCAGCAGCACCTTGGGGGGGGCCCAAAACATTCAGTACTTC
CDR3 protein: CASSTLGGAQNIQYF

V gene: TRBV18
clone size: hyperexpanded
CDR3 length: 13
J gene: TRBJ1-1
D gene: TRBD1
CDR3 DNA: TGTGCCAGCTCACAGGGACAGGGAACAGAAGCTTTCTTT
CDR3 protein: CASSQGQGTEAFF

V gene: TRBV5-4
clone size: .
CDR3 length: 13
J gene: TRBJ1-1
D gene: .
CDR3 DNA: TGTGCCAGCAGCTTGGACCAGAACACTGAAGCTTTCTTT
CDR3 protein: CASSLDQNTEAFF

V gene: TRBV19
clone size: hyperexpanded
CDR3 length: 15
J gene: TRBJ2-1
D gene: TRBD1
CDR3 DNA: TGTGCCAGTAGTACGGGACAGGTTTTCTACAATGAGCAGTTCTTC
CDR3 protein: CASSTGQVFYNEQFF

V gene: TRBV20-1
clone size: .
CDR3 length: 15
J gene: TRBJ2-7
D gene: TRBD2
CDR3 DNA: TGCAGTGCTAGGCCTAGCGGGGGGGCTCGGTACGAGCAGTACTTC
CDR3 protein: CSARPSGGARYEQYF

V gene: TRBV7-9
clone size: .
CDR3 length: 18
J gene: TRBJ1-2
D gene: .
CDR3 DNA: TGTGCCAGCAGCTATCATACCCTTGGGACCGCCGCCCACTATGGCTACACCTTC
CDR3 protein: CASSYHTLGTAAHYGYTF

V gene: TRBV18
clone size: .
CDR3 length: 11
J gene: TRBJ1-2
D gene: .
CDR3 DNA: TGTGCCAGCTCAGTGGGACTGAACTACACCTTC
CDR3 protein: CASSVGLNYTF

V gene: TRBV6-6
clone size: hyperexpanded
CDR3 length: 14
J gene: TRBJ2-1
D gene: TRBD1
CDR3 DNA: TGTGCCAGCAGTCCGGCCCCGGACAGGTCTAGGCAGTTCTTC
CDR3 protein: CASSPAPDRSRQFF

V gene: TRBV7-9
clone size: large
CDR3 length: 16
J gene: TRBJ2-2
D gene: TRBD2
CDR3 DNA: TGTGCCAGCAGCTTCCACAGAAGCGGGGAAACCGGGGAGCTGTTTTTT
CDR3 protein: CASSFHRSGETGELFF

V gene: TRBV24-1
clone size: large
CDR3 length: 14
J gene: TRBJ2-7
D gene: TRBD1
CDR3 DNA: TGTGCCACCAGCCACAGGGGGATAGGCGACGAGCAGTACTTC
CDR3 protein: CATSHRGIGDEQYF

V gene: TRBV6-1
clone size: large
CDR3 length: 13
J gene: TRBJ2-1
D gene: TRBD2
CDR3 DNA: TGTGCCAGCAGTGAAGGGACGTGGGAGGGGCAGTTCTTC
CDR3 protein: CASSEGTWEGQFF

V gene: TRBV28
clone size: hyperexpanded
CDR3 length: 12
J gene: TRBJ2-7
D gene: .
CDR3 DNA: TGTGCCAGCAGTCCGGGCTCCTACGAGCAGTACTTC
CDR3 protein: CASSPGSYEQYF

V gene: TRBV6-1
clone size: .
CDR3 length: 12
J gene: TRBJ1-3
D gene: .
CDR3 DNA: TGTGCCAGCAGTGCAGGTGGAAACACCATATATTTT
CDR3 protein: CASSAGGNTIYF

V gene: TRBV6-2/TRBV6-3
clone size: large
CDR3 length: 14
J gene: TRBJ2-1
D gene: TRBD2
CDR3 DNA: TGTGCCAGCAGGCAACCCGGGACTAGCAATGAGCAGTTCTTC
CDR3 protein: CASRQPGTSNEQFF

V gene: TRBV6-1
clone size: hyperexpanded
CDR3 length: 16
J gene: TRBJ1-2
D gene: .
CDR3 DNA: TGTGCCAGCAGTGAGACCGGGACGGCTTCTAACTATGGCTACACCTTC
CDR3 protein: CASSETGTASNYGYTF

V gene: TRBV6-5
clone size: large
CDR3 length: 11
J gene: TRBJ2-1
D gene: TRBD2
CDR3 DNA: TGTGCCAGCTCGGCGGGGGGTGAGCAGTTCTTC
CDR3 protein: CASSAGGEQFF